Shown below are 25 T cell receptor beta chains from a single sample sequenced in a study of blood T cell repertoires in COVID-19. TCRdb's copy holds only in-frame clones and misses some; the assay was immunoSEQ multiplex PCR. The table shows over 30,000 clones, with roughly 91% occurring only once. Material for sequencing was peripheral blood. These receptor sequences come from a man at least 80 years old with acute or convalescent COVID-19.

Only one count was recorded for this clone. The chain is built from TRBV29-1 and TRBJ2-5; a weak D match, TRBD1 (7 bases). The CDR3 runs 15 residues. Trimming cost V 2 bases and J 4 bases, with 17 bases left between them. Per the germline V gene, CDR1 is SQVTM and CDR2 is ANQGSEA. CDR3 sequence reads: CSVETRGEEGETQYF. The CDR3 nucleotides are TGCAGCGTTGAAACCAGGGGGGAGGAAGGAGAGACCCAGTACTTC.

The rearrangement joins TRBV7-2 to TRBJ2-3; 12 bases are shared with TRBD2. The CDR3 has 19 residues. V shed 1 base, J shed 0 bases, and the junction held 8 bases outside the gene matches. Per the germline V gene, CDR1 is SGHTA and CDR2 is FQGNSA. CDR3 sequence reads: CASSLVLAGGRLSTDTQYF. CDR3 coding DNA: TGTGCCAGCAGCTTAGTGCTAGCGGGGGGGCGCCTTAGCACAGATACGCAGTATTTT.

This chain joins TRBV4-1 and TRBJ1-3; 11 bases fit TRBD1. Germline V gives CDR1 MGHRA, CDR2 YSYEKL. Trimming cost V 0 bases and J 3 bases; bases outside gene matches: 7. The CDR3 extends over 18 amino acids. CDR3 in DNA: TGCGCCAGCAGCCAAGATCGAAGGGGACAGGGGGGTGGAAACACCATATATTTT. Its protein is CASSQDRRGQGGGNTIYF.

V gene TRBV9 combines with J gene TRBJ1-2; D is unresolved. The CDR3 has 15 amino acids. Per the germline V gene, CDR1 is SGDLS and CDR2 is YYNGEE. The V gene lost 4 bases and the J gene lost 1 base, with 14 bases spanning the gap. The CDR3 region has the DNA TGTGCCAGCAGCCCGAACACAAACCTTAACTATGGCTACACCTTC. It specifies CASSPNTNLNYGYTF.

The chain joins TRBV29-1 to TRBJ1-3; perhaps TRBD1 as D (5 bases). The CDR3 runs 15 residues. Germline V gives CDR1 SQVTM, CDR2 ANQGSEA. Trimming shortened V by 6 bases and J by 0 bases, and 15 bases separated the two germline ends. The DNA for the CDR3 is TGCAGCGTGGGGGGGACCGCCAACTCTGGAAACACCATATATTTT. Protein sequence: CSVGGTANSGNTIYF.

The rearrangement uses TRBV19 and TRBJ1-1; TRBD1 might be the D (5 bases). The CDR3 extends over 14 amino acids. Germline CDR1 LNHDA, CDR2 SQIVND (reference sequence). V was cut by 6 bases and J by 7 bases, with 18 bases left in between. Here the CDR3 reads CASSVGGLRGEAFF. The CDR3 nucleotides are TGTGCCAGTAGCGTGGGAGGCCTAAGGGGTGAAGCTTTCTTT.

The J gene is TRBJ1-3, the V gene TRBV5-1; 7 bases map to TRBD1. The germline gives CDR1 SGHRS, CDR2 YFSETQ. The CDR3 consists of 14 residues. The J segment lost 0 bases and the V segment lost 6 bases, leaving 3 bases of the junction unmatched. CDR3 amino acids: CASKTGPSGNTIYF. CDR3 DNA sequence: TGCGCCAGCAAGACAGGGCCCTCTGGAAACACCATATATTTT.

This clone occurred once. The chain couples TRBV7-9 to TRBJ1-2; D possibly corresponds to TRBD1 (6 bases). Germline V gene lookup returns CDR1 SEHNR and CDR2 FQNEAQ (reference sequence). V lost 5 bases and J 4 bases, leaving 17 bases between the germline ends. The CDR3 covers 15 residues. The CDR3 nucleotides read TGTGCCAGCAGCCAAAACAGGGAATTGACCTATGGCTACACCTTC. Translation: CASSQNRELTYGYTF.

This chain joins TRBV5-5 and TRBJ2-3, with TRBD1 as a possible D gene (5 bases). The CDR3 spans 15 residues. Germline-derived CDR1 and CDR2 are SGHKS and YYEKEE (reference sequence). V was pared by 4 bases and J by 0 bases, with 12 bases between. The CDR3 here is CASSPLGDSTDTQYF. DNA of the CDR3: TGTGCCAGCAGCCCCTTAGGGGATAGCACAGATACGCAGTATTTT.

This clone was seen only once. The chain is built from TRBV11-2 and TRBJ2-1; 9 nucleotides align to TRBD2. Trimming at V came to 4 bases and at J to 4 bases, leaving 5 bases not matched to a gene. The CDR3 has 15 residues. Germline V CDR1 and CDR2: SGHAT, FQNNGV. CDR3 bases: TGTGCCAGCAGCTACGTAGCGGGGGTTTACAATGAGCAGTTCTTC. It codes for CASSYVAGVYNEQFF. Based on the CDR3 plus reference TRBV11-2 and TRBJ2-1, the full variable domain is EAGVAQSPRYKIIEKRQSVAFWCNPISGHATLYWYQQILGQGPKLLIQFQNNGVVDDSQLPKDRFSAERLKGVDSTLKIQPAKLEDSAVYLCASSYVAGVYNEQFFGPGTRLTVL.

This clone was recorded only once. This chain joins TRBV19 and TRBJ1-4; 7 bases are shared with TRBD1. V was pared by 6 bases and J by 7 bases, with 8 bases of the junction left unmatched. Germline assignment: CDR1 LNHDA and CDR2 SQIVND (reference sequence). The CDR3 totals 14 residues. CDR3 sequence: CASSRTGVSEKLFF. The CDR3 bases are TGTGCCAGTAGCCGTACAGGGGTCTCTGAAAAACTGTTTTTT.

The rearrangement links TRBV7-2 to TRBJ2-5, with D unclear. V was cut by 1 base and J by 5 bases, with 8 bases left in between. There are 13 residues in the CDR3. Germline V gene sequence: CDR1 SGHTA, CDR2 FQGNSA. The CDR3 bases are TGTGCCAGCAGCTTAGTTATCCTGGAGACCCAGTACTTC. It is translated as CASSLVILETQYF.

The CDR3 DNA sequence: TGTGCCAGCAGTAACGGGGGGAAAGGCTACACCTTC. Protein product: CASSNGGKGYTF. The V call is TRBV6-5, the J call TRBJ1-2, with a possible D match to TRBD1 (5 bases). V was trimmed by 5 bases and J by 8 bases, leaving 12 bases between them. Looked up from germline, CDR1 is MNHEY and CDR2 is SVGAGI. The CDR3 length is 12 residues.

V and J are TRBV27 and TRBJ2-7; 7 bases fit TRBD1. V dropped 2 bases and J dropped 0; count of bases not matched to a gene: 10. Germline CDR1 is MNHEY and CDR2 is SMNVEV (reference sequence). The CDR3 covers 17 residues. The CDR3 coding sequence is TGTGCCAGCAGTTTACCCTCTTACAGGGGATTCTCCTACGAGCAGTACTTC. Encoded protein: CASSLPSYRGFSYEQYF.

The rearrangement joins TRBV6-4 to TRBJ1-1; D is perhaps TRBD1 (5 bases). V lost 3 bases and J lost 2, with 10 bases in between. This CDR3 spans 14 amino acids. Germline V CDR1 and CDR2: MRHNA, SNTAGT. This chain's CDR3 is CASSESGANTEAFF. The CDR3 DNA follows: TGTGCCAGCAGTGAGAGTGGGGCTAACACTGAAGCTTTCTTT.

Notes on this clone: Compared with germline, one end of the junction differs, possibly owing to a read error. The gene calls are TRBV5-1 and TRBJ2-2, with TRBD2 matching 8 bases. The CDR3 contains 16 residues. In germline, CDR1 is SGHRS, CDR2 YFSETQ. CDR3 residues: CARSLGGGMNTGELFF. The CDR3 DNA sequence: TGCGCCCGCAGCTTGGGCGGGGGGATGAACACCGGGGAGCTGTTTTTT.

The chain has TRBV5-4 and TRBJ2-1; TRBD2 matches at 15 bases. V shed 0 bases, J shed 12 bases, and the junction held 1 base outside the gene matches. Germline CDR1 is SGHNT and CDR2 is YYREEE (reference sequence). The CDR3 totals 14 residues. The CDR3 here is CASSLGTSGGVQFF. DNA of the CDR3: TGTGCCAGCAGCTTGGGGACTAGCGGGGGGGTGCAGTTCTTC.

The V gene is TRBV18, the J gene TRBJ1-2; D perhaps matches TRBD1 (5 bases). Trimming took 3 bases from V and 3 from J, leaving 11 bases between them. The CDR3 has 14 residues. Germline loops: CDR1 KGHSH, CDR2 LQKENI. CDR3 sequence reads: CASSPRGRDYGYTF. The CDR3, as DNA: TGTGCCAGCTCACCCCGAGGCAGGGACTATGGCTACACCTTC. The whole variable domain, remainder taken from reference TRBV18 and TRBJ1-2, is NAGVMQNPRHLVRRRGQEARLRCSPMKGHSHVYWYRQLPEEGLKFMVYLQKENIIDESGMPKERFSAEFPKEGPSILRIQQVVRGDSAAYFCASSPRGRDYGYTFGSGTRLTVV.

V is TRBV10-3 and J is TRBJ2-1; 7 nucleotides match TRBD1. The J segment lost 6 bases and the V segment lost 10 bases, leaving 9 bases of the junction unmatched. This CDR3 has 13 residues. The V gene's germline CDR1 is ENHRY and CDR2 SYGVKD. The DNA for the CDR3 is TGTGCCACCCGGGACAGTGAGGCCAATGAGCAGTTCTTC. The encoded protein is CATRDSEANEQFF.

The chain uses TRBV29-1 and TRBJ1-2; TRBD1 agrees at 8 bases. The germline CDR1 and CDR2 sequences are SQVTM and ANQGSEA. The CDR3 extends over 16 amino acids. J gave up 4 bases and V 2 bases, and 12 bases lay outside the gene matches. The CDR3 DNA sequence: TGCAGCGTTGAATTCCCGACAGGGGAGCATGGCTATGGCTACACCTTC. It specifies CSVEFPTGEHGYGYTF.

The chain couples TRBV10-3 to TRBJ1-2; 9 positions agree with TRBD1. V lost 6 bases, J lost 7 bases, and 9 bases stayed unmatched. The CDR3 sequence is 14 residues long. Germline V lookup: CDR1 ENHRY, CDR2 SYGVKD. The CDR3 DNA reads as TGTGCCATCAGGTACGGGACAGGGATGTTTGGCTACACCTTC. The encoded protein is CAIRYGTGMFGYTF.

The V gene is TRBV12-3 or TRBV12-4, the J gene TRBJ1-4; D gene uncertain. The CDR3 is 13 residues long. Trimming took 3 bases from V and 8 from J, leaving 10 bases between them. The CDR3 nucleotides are TGTGCCAGCAGTTTGAGGGCGGGGGAAAAACTGTTTTTT. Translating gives CASSLRAGEKLFF.

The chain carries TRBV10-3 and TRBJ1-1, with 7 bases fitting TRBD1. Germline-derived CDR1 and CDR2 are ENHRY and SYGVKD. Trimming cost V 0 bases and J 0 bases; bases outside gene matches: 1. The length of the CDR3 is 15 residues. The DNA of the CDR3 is TGTGCCATCAGTGAGTCGACAGGGTTGAACACTGAAGCTTTCTTT. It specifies CAISESTGLNTEAFF.

As DNA, the CDR3 is TGTGCCAGTACCCAGGGACAGCGGATATTCTATGGCTACACCTTC. It encodes CASTQGQRIFYGYTF. The chain couples TRBV19 to TRBJ1-2; 7 bases match TRBD1. Germline V gene data show CDR1 as LNHDA and CDR2 as SQIVND (reference sequence). V was clipped by 7 bases and J by 4 bases; unmatched bases: 12. This CDR3 is built from 15 residues.

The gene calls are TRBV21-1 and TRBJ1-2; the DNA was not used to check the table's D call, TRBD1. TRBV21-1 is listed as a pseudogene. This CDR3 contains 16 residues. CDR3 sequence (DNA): TGTGCCAGGGCCGGAGACAGGGCAGGACCTAACTATGGCTACACCTTC. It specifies CARAGDRAGPNYGYTF.